The TCR beta chain described here comes from a study of blood T cell repertoires in COVID-19. Study-level background: The study drew acute and convalescent COVID-19 samples from the United States, Italy and Spain.

In the study's own analysis: Nucleated cell counts were estimated from reference gene primer amplification. TCRdb keeps only in-frame clones here, not all; method: immunoSEQ multiplex PCR. V, J and clone size were drawn from that table, and D and trimming were deduced from the DNA. The sample includes roughly 330,000 clones, more than 75% seen only once; the top ten take 1.5% to 2%. The CDR3 is 15 amino acids. The germline V gene encodes CDR1 ENHRY and CDR2 SYGVKD. Trimming took off 6 bases at V and 4 bases at J, with 16 bases between the two ends. The chain carries TRBV10-3 and TRBJ1-3; a possible D gene is TRBD1 (6 bases). The material sequenced was peripheral blood. This TCR derives from a woman aged 45 to 65 with acute or convalescent COVID-19. The CDR3 DNA sequence: TGTGCCATCAGGGAGGACAGTCTACGGGGAAACACCATATATTTT. It codes for CAIREDSLRGNTIYF.